This T cell receptor beta chain was recorded in a study of T cell responses to AZD1222 COVID-19 vaccine. Points from the study as a whole: Without day 14 samples, only post-peak T cell repertoires were studied. Clonal diversity was possibly underestimated, and the donors were mostly white British, with more females.

Profiled with immunoSEQ multiplex PCR; TCRdb holds only in-frame clones, not every one. The data show 95,000 to 100,000 clones, approximately 88% seen once. The CDR3 is made up of 14 amino acids. The germline V gene encodes CDR1 LGHDT and CDR2 YNNKEL (reference sequence). The V and J ends lost 1 base and 6 bases, in that order; junction bases with no gene match: 4. As regards this clone: Its antigen is not identified.

The chain has TRBV3-1 (or the pseudogene TRBV3-2) and TRBJ2-3; 7 bases fit TRBD1. Sequencing was performed on peripheral blood, taken 28 days after the second AZD1222 dose. The clonotype originates from an adult who received the AZD1222 COVID-19 vaccine. CDR3 protein: CASSQGDRADTQYF. The CDR3 coding sequence is TGTGCCAGCAGCCAAGGAGACAGGGCGGATACGCAGTATTTT.